This entry lists 4 T cell receptor beta chains sequenced from one sample in a study of T cell responses to AZD1222 COVID-19 vaccine. The assay was immunoSEQ multiplex PCR, and TCRdb's table has in-frame clones only and misses some. This sample yields some 83,000 clones, of which roughly 86% are seen a single time; 8.7% belongs to the top ten. The sample here was peripheral blood, taken on day 0 of AZD1222 vaccination. The origin of the receptors is an adult in good health.

The rearrangement joins TRBV7-2 to TRBJ2-7, with 11 bases matching TRBD2. The germline CDR1 and CDR2 sequences are SGHTA and FQGNSA. Trimming removed 4 bases from V and 0 bases from J; junction bases left unmatched: 8. There are 17 residues in the CDR3. CDR3 amino acids: CASSSRPGLAVSYEQYF. CDR3 DNA sequence: TGTGCCAGCAGCTCTAGACCGGGACTAGCGGTCTCCTACGAGCAGTACTTC.

The chain has TRBV10-2 and TRBJ2-7; D may match TRBD1 or TRBD2 (5 bases each). The germline V and J ends were trimmed by 9 bases and 3 bases, with 12 bases remaining between them. Germline V gives CDR1 WSHSY, CDR2 SAAADI. This CDR3 comprises 12 residues. CDR3 sequence (DNA): TGCGCCAGTTCCCGGGGCCGCTACGAGCAGTACTTC. Protein sequence: CASSRGRYEQYF.

The chain uses TRBV3-1 (or the pseudogene TRBV3-2) and TRBJ1-3; 7 nucleotides align to TRBD1. Trimming cost V 4 bases and J 3 bases; bases outside gene matches: 12. Germline assignment: CDR1 LGHDT and CDR2 YNNKEL (reference sequence). The CDR3 loop spans 17 amino acids. This CDR3 reads CASSRSGEGAHGNTIYF. The DNA of the CDR3 is TGTGCCAGCAGCCGTTCCGGTGAGGGGGCGCATGGAAACACCATATATTTT.

The chain couples TRBV29-1 to TRBJ2-2; 10 nucleotides match TRBD2. This CDR3 contains 13 residues. CDR1 SQVTM and CDR2 ANQGSEA come from the germline V gene. Trimming at V came to 6 bases and at J to 7 bases, leaving 5 bases not matched to a gene. In DNA, the CDR3 is TGCAGCGTCGCGGGACTAGCGTTCGGGGAGCTGTTTTTT. This codes for CSVAGLAFGELFF.